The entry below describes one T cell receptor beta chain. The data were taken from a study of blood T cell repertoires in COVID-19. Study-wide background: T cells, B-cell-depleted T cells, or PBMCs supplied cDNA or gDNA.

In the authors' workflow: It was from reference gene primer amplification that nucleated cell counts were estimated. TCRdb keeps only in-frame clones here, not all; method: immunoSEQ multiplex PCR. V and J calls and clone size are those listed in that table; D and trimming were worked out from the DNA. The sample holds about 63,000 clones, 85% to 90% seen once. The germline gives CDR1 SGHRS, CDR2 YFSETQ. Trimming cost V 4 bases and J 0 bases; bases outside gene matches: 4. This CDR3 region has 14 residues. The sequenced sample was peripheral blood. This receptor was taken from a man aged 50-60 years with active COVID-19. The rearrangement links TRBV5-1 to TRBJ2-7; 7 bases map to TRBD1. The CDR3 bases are TGCGCCAGCAGCCTGGACAGGAGCTCCTACGAGCAGTACTTC. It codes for CASSLDRSSYEQYF. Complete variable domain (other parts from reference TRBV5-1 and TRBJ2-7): KAGVTQTPRYLIKTRGQQVTLSCSPISGHRSVSWYQQTPGQGLQFLFEYFSETQRNKGNFPGRFSGRQFSNSRSEMNVSTLELGDSALYLCASSLDRSSYEQYFGPGTRLTVT.